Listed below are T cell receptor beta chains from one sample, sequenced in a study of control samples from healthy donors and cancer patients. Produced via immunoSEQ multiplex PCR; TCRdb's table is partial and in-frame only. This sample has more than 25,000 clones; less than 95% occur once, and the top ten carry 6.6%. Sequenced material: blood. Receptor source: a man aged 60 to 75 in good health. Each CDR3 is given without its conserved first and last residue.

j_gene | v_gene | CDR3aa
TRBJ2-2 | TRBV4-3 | ATRTLAGTGELF
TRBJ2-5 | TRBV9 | ASSYFPQETQY
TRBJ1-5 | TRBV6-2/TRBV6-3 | ASSYPTDGLRQPQH
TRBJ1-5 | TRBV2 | ASSEQGIYSNQPQH
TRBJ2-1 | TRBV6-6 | ASSYGETEQF
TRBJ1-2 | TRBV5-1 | ASSPEAGTAYGYT
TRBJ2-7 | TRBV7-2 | ASSFRASGTGISYEQY
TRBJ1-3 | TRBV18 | ASSPVPGPRSGNTIY
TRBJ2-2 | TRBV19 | ASTMGGAGGRDTGELF
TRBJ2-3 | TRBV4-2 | ASSLTTDTQY
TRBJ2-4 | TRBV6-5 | ASSYTDSAKNIQY
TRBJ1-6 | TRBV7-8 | ASSSGTPSSPLH
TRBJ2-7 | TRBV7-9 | ASSLTGGITYEQY
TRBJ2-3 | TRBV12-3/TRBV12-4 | ASSLAWTIQY
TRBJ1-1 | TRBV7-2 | ASSHPTAPSETEAF
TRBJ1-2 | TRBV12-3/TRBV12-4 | ASRMGVPYGYT
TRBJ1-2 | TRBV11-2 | ASSLDRADYGYT
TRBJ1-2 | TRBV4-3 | ASSQESGTNYGYT
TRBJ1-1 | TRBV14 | ASSRPGNFEAF
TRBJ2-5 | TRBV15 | ATEVERGGRETQY
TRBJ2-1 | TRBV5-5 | ASSLSVVRTGGWNEQF
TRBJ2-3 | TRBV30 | AWSAPAGGPTDTQY
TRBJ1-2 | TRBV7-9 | ASGGGGLNYGYT
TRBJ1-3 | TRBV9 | ASSSDRASGNTIY
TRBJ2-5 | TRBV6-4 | ASKGCKGIDQETQY